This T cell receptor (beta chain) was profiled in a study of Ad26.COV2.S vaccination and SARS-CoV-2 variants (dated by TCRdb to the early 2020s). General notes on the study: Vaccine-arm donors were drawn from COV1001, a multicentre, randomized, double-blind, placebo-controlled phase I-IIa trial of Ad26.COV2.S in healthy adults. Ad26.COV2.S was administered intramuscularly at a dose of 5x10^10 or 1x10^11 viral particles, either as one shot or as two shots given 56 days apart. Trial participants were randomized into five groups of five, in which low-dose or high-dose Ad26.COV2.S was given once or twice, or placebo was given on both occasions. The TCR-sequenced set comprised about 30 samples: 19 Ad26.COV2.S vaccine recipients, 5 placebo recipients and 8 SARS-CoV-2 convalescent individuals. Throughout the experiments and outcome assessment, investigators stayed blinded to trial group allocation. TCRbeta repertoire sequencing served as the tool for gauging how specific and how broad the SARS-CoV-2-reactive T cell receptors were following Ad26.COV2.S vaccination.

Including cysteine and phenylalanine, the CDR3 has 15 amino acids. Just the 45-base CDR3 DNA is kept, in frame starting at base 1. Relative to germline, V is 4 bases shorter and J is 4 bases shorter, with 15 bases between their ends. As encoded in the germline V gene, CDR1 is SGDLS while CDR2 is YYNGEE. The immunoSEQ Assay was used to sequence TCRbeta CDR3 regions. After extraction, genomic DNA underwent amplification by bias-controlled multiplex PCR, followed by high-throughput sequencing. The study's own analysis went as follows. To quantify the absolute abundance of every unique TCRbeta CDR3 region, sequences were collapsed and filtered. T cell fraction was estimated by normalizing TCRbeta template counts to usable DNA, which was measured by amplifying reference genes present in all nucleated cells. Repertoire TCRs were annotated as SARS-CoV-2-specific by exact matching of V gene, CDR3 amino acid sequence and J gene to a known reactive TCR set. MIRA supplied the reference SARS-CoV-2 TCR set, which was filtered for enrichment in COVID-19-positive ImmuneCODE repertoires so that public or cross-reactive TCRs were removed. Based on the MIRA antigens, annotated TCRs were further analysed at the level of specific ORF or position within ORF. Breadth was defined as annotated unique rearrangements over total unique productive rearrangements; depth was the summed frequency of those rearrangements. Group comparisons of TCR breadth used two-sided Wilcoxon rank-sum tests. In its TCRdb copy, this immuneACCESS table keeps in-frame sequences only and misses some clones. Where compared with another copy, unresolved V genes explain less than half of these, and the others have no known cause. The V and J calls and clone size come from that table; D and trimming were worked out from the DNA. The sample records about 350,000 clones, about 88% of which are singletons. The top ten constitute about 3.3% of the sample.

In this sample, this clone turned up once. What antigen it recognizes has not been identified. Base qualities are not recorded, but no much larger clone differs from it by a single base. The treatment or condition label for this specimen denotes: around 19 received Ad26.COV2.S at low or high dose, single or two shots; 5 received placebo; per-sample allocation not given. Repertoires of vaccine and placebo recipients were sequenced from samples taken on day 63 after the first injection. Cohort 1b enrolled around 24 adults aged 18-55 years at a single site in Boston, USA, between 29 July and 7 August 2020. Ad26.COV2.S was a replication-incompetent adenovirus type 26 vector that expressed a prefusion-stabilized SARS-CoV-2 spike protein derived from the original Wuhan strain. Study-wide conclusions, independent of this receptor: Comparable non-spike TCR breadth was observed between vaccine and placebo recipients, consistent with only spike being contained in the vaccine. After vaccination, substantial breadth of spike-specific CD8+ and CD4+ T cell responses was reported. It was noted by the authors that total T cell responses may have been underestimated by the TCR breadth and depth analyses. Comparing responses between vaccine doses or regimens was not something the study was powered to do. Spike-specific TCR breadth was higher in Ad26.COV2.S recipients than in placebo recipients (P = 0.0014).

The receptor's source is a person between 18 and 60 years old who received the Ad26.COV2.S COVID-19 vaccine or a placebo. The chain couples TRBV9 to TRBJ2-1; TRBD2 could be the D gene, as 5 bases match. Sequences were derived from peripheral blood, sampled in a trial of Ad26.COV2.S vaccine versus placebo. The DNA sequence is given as TGTGCCAGCAGCCCGGGGTCAGGAAATTACAATGAGCAGTTCTTC. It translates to CASSPGSGNYNEQFF.